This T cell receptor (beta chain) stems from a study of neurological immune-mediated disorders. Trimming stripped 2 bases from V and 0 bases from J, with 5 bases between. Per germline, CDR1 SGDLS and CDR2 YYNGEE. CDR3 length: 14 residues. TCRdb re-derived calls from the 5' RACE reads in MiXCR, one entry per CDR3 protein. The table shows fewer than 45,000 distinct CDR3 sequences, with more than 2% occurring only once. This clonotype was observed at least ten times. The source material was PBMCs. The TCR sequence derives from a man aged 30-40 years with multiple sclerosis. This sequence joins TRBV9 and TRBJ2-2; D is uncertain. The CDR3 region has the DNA TGTGCCAGCAGCGTCACAACGAACACCGGGGAGCTGTTTTTT. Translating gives CASSVTTNTGELFF.